This T cell receptor beta chain was identified in a study of T cells in Graves' hyperthyroidism and ophthalmopathy (dated 2019 in TCRdb). As for the study more broadly: Peripheral blood was collected at initial diagnosis, before any treatment. In addition, the study compared T-cell repertoires in thyroid tissue and in blood from roughly 6 Graves' hyperthyroidism patients. The 85 to 100 discovery patients were divided at random into training and test sets in a 7:3 ratio. Whether ophthalmopathy could be predicted prospectively was tested in an independent validation cohort made up of fewer than 20 hyperthyroidism patients plus 17 patients who later progressed to ophthalmopathy. After blood sampling, hyperthyroidism patients were treated with methimazole at a starting dose of 30 mg daily, and ophthalmopathy patients were treated with high-dose intravenous methylprednisolone. The paper reports TCR Vbeta CDR3 sequencing of about 140 peripheral blood samples: around 45 ophthalmopathy, about 75 hyperthyroidism and 17 progressor patients. To identify TCR V-J signatures that set the groups apart, the researchers used a discovery cohort of roughly 100 patients, made up of 40 to 45 with Graves' ophthalmopathy and about 59 with stable Graves' hyperthyroidism.

Between the V and J ends, shortened by 0 bases and 7 bases respectively, the junction contains 7 bases. The CDR3 runs 13 residues from the cysteine to the phenylalanine. Just CDR3 DNA is preserved here, 39 bases in frame from base 1. The germline V gene (reference sequence) yields SEHNR for CDR1 and FQNEAQ for CDR2. This clonotype was observed many times. It lacks a known antigen. No per-base quality is available; no much larger clone lies one base away. Ophthalmopathy patients had moderately to severely active disease, Clinical Activity Score of at least 3, NOSPECS grade of at least 4, and duration under 3 months. Patients with uncontrolled infections, other autoimmune diseases, pregnancy or lactation were excluded. Clinical symptoms, serum thyroxine and TRAb, thyroid ultrasound, and orbital computed tomography formed the basis for the diagnoses. Ficoll-Paque density gradient centrifugation was used to isolate PBMCs from about 10 ml of fresh peripheral blood. Total RNA was extracted with Trizol reagent, and quality was checked on an Agilent 2100 Bioanalyzer.

Broad study findings and their caveats: Sample size was not statistically predetermined, and investigators were not blinded to group allocation. In cross-validation, a model built on a 13 V-J signature told ophthalmopathy apart from stable hyperthyroidism with under 90% sensitivity and around 83% specificity, and in testing the same model reached 80%/75%. During validation, the model predicted progression to ophthalmopathy a median of around six months ahead of onset, with around 71% sensitivity and around 72% specificity. Blood samples also contained most of the expanded thyroid clonotypes (frequency above 0.001), which suggests that blood repertoires may reflect thyroid immune responses.

TCR beta CDR3 regions were amplified from RNA transcripts. The first round of RT-PCR for the TCR CDR3 was performed with the HTBI primer set and the Qiagen OneStep RT-PCR kit. A second multiplex PCR round built the libraries, followed by size selection and purification. Sequencing of the libraries was done on an Illumina HiSeq2000 using paired-end 100 bp reads. In the source study's methods: SOAPnuke was used to process the raw data, removing reads that contained adapters or uncalled bases, had a mean Phred below 15, or lacked an exact match to the constant primer or identifier. High-quality paired reads were merged using COPE v1.2.5, and each unique nucleotide sequence was defined as a clonotype. Clonotypes were aligned to IMGT TRBV, TRBD and TRBJ reference segments using MiTCR v1.1. The analysis was restricted to V-J combinations with a frequency above 0.0001, which together covered 99.2% of the repertoires. A TCS score was defined as the ratio between F50 (clonal expansion) and ExV (chaos), using BLOSUM62-based TCRdist between CDR3 peptides within each V-J. Welch's t-statistics and random forest reduced some 510 V-J features to roughly 13, which were used in a naive Bayes classifier (R e1071). The public reads were reanalyzed by TCRdb: fastp trimming at Q25, MiXCR alignment, in-frame beta chains only. CDR3 protein sequences are deduplicated, and each keeps its most common genes and DNA. V and J calls and clone size were set by TCRdb, not the authors. In all, the sample holds 600,000 or so distinct CDR3 sequences, and 13% to 15% of those were seen once. The top ten clonotypes cover 7.1% of the sample.

The sample consisted of blood. This sequence originates from a woman aged 18-30 years with Graves' ophthalmopathy. Recombination linked TRBV7-9 to TRBJ2-1, with the D gene too uncertain to name. CDR3 protein: CASSLAGQNEQFF. The bases are TGTGCCAGCAGCTTAGCGGGCCAGAATGAGCAGTTCTTC.